This T cell receptor beta chain comes out of a study of CD8 T cell repertoires and HIV-1 epitope variants. Study-level information: T cells were stimulated with Twenty-five Gag and Nef peptides separately. Controls were a CMV, EBV and flu pool, Ebola AY9, and no peptide. General observations from the study: Some ten TCR beta clonotypes were antigen-specific, six apparently recognizing autologous or escape variants.

Some clones are missing from TCRdb's copy, which holds only in-frame ones; the method was immunoSEQ multiplex PCR. The data show 90,000 or so clones, roughly four fifths seen once. In germline, CDR1 is SGHTA, CDR2 FQGNSA. The CDR3 spans 14 residues. V lost 6 bases to trimming and J lost 5 bases, with 16 bases between them. This clone turned up a few times. Its antigen is unknown. V is TRBV7-2 and J is TRBJ2-5; maybe TRBD2 (5 bases). Source material: uncultured baseline CD8+ T cells from peripheral blood mononuclear cells (PBMCs). The source is a male donor with HIV. In DNA, the CDR3 is TGTGCCAGCAGACAGTCGGGAAATCTGGAGACCCAGTACTTC. It specifies CASRQSGNLETQYF.